This T cell receptor beta chain was sequenced during a study of cytomegalovirus exposure and HLA in healthy donors. General study points: The study put 160 or so TCR beta chains on its list as cytomegalovirus-associated. The likely origin of a cluster of highly shared sequence variants was a sequencing artifact.

The CDR3 runs to 14 residues. The J segment lost 8 bases and the V segment lost 2 bases, leaving 6 bases of the junction unmatched. Germline V gene lookup returns CDR1 MGHDK and CDR2 SYGVNS. In the case of this clone: No antigen is known for it.

The PCR was carried out with 60 Vbeta primers and 13 Jbeta primers. Data came from immunoSEQ multiplex PCR; TCRdb stores just in-frame clones and leaves some out. This table has 100,000 or so clones, under 80% appearing once. This receptor was taken from a woman in her forties in good health and CMV-seropositive. Source material: PBMCs. The chain couples TRBV25-1 to TRBJ2-1; 7 nucleotides align to TRBD2. CDR3 region: CASSETRGRDEQFF. The CDR3 DNA sequence: TGTGCCAGCAGTGAAACGCGGGGGAGGGATGAGCAGTTCTTC.